This T cell receptor beta chain was sequenced for a study of cytomegalovirus exposure and HLA in healthy donors. This clone was counted only a few times. CDR1 is SGDLS, CDR2 YYNGEE, per germline. The length of the CDR3 is 13 residues. V was clipped by 4 bases and J by 6 bases, with 14 bases between them. Amplification used 60 Vbeta primers and 13 Jbeta primers. Only in-frame clones appear in the TCRdb table, and some are missing; sequencing was by immunoSEQ multiplex PCR. The sample includes roughly 170,000 clones, about three quarters of them seen just once. Sequenced sample: PBMCs. V gene TRBV9 combines with J gene TRBJ2-7; perhaps TRBD1 as D (6 bases). The TCR originated in a female donor in good health and CMV-seronegative. CDR3 DNA: TGTGCCAGCAGCTTTCGACAGGTTAGCGAGCAGTACTTC. Protein sequence: CASSFRQVSEQYF.